The clone carrying this TCR beta chain has a handful of counts. What it binds is unknown. In the authors' methods: Per sample, the median was around 100,000 TCRs, with values from roughly 25,000 to 750,000. TCRdb re-analysed the RACE reads in MiXCR, keeping a single row per CDR3 protein. TCRdb, rather than the study authors, made the V and J calls. The table has under 300,000 distinct CDR3 sequences, roughly 8.9% seen once. Time point meaning: pre-sensitization, week 0. The treatment is: therapeutic diphenylcyclopropenone sensitization with weekly scalp DPC. This sample was taken from a study of human T cells and chemical hapten exposure. CDR1 and CDR2 from the germline V gene are SGHKS and YYEKEE (reference sequence). This CDR3 comprises 16 residues. The V gene end was trimmed by 1 base and the J gene end by 0 bases; junction bases not matched to a gene: 3. Study-level results: Relative to control repertoires, expanded TCRs gave rise to significantly more large CDR3 similarity clusters.

This sample comprised whole blood, obtained in connection with sensitization to the hapten diphenylcyclopropenone (DPC). This receptor was taken from a woman between 40 and 55 years old with alopecia areata. Some clones in this sample may be carry-over from other donors' samples. J is TRBJ2-3 and V is TRBV5-5; 9 bases agree with TRBD1. In DNA, the CDR3 is TGTGCCAGCAGCTTGACAGGGGGCATGAGCACAGATACGCAGTATTTT. This sequence encodes CASSLTGGMSTDTQYF.